Following are 28 T cell receptor beta chains from one sample sequenced in a study of CD8+ T cells in alopecia areata. RNA extraction and reverse transcription yielded cDNA as sequencing template. Sequenced by immunoSEQ multiplex PCR; TCRdb stores in-frame clones only, minus some. This sample has over 120,000 clones, with about 59% found just once. Treatment noted: oral pan-JAK inhibitor, 5-10 mg twice daily. Sequenced here: CD8+ T cells sorted from blood, sampled at week 4, from a patient treated with tofacitinib. The receptors derive from a human donor with alopecia areata.

This chain uses TRBV29-1 with TRBJ2-1, with D unresolved. V dropped 6 bases and J dropped 6 bases, with 6 bases sitting between them. The germline gives CDR1 SQVTM, CDR2 ANQGSEA. The CDR3 is made up of 10 amino acids. CDR3: CSVWVNEQFF. Here the CDR3 DNA reads TGCAGCGTGTGGGTCAATGAGCAGTTCTTC.

This clone was seen a handful of times. The V call is TRBV27, the J call TRBJ1-5; D remains ambiguous. The V end was cut by 8 bases, the J end by 7 bases, with 3 bases between. This CDR3 has 9 residues. Germline-derived CDR1 and CDR2 are MNHEY and SMNVEV (reference sequence). This CDR3 reads CASGQPQHF. The CDR3 DNA sequence: TGTGCCAGCGGCCAGCCCCAGCATTTT.

The chain uses TRBV30 and TRBJ1-5; D is possibly TRBD1 (5 bases). The CDR3 covers 14 residues. Germline V gives CDR1 GTSNPN, CDR2 SVGIG (reference sequence). V lost 4 bases and J lost 5, with 15 bases in between. The CDR3 nucleotides read TGTGCCTGGACCTCTGGCAGGGCTTATCAGCCCCAGCATTTT. Protein product: CAWTSGRAYQPQHF.

The V gene is TRBV2, the J gene TRBJ2-3; TRBD2 might be the D (7 bases). Germline V gives CDR1 SNHLY, CDR2 FYNNEI. This CDR3 is built from 14 residues. The V end was cut by 6 bases, the J end by 3 bases, with 13 bases between. The CDR3: CASRGGGETDTQYF. CDR3 nucleotides: TGTGCCAGCAGAGGGGGAGGGGAGACAGATACGCAGTATTTT.

This rearrangement joins TRBV30 to TRBJ2-5; D is unclear. The CDR3 is 12 amino acids. Germline lookup yields CDR1 GTSNPN and CDR2 SVGIG (reference sequence). The V end lost 2 bases, the J end lost 3 bases, and 7 bases lay between the germline ends. CDR3 DNA: TGTGCCTGGAGTCTCAGTGAAGAGACCCAGTACTTC. Its translation is CAWSLSEETQYF.

This clone was counted only a few times. The chain carries TRBV30 and TRBJ2-2; D is ambiguous. Germline CDR1 reads GTSNPN; CDR2 reads SVGIG (reference sequence). The ends were cut back, 2 bases at V and 6 bases at J, with 13 bases in the middle. The CDR3 extends over 14 amino acids. The CDR3: CAWSPGPWAGELFF. The CDR3, as DNA: TGTGCCTGGAGTCCGGGTCCCTGGGCCGGGGAGCTGTTTTTT.

The CDR3 DNA follows: TGTGCCAGCAGCTCGGGACAGTACCAAGAGACCCAGTACTTC. Translated, it gives CASSSGQYQETQYF. The chain has TRBV7-9 and TRBJ2-5; 7 nucleotides line up with TRBD1. Germline V gene lookup returns CDR1 SEHNR and CDR2 FQNEAQ (reference sequence). V lost 4 bases, J lost 0 bases, and 2 bases stayed unmatched. The CDR3 spans 14 residues.

The J gene is TRBJ2-7, the V gene TRBV6-5; D is uncertain. CDR1 is MNHEY, CDR2 SVGAGI, per germline. The V end was cut by 5 bases, the J end by 6 bases, with 11 bases between. This CDR3 has 12 amino acids. CDR3 nucleotide sequence: TGTGCCAGCAGTGGACCATCGGGCGAGCAGTACTTC. Translated, it gives CASSGPSGEQYF.

The chain uses TRBV5-6 and TRBJ2-7; weak D call: TRBD1 (6 bases). The CDR3 has 14 amino acids. Germline V gene lookup returns CDR1 SGHDT and CDR2 YYEEEE. The V gene lost 0 bases and the J gene lost 3 bases, with 10 bases spanning the gap. The CDR3 reads CASSLGTDLYEQYF. CDR3 DNA: TGTGCCAGCAGCTTGGGGACAGACCTCTACGAGCAGTACTTC.

This clone was found a few times. This chain links TRBV7-9 with TRBJ2-1; 10 bases map to TRBD2. This CDR3 has 16 residues. Germline CDR1 SEHNR, CDR2 FQNEAQ (reference sequence). With 8 bases clipped from V and 7 bases from J, the junction kept 14 bases outside the gene matches. The DNA of the CDR3 is TGTGCCAGCGGTCATCTAGCGGGGGCCCTCGGGAATGAGCAGTTCTTC. Protein: CASGHLAGALGNEQFF.

This chain uses TRBV5-4 with TRBJ1-6; tentative D call: TRBD1 (5 bases). The CDR3 spans 17 residues. CDR1 is SGHNT and CDR2 is YYREEE in the germline V gene (reference sequence). V gave up 0 bases and J gave up 6 bases, with 16 bases separating them. Here the CDR3 DNA reads TGTGCCAGCAGCTTGGAAGAGGGAGGGACGTTTAATTCACCCCTCCACTTT. Residues: CASSLEEGGTFNSPLHF.

The chain couples TRBV30 to TRBJ1-1, with a possible D match to TRBD1 (6 bases). The germline V gene encodes CDR1 GTSNPN and CDR2 SVGIG (reference sequence). The ends were cut back, 3 bases at V and 2 bases at J, with 10 bases in the middle. This CDR3 contains 13 residues. This CDR3 reads CAWSTGHNTEAFF. In DNA form, the CDR3 reads TGTGCCTGGAGCACAGGGCACAACACTGAAGCTTTCTTT. The full variable domain, rest sourced from reference TRBV30 and TRBJ1-1, is SQTIHQWPATLVQPVGSPLSLECTVEGTSNPNLYWYRQAAGRGLQLLFYSVGIGQISSEVPQNLSASRPQDRQFILSSKKLLLSDSGFYLCAWSTGHNTEAFFGQGTRLTVV.

Of note for this clone: A junction boundary mismatches the germline segment, possibly from a read error. J is TRBJ1-6 and V is TRBV10-2, with D hard to call. Germline CDR1 reads WSHSY; CDR2 reads SAAADI. This CDR3 comprises 14 residues. The CDR3 sequence is CASRELPHGSPLHF. DNA for the CDR3: TGCGCCAGCAGGGAGTTACCTCATGGTTCACCCCTCCACTTT.

A single count supports this clone. The CDR3 region is CASSLGQGVQYF. The CDR3 coding sequence is TGTGCCAGCAGCTTAGGACAGGGAGTGCAGTATTTT. The chain combines TRBV5-6 with TRBJ2-3; 8 nucleotides line up with TRBD1. The J segment lost 11 bases and the V segment lost 2 bases, leaving 4 bases of the junction unmatched. Germline values: CDR1 SGHDT, CDR2 YYEEEE. The CDR3 is 12 residues long.

The genes are TRBV27 and TRBJ1-5; TRBD1 agrees at 7 bases. V lost 5 bases, J lost 3 bases, and 4 bases stayed unmatched. This CDR3 comprises 14 residues. From germline, CDR1 is MNHEY and CDR2 SMNVEV (reference sequence). The CDR3 is CASSIQGFNQPQHF. The DNA for the CDR3 is TGTGCCAGCAGTATACAGGGGTTCAATCAGCCCCAGCATTTT.

The gene calls are TRBV11-2 and TRBJ2-1; the match to TRBD1 covers 9 bases. J lost 10 bases, V lost 3 bases, and 7 bases had no gene match. CDR3 length: 14 residues. The germline V gene encodes CDR1 SGHAT and CDR2 FQNNGV. The CDR3 DNA reads TGTGCCAGCAGCTTGTGGACAGGGGATTACGAGCAGTTCTTC. Protein sequence: CASSLWTGDYEQFF.

This chain links TRBV27 with TRBJ2-7, with TRBD1 as a possible D gene (5 bases). V was cut by 2 bases and J by 3 bases, with 8 bases left in between. CDR1 is MNHEY, CDR2 SMNVEV, per germline (reference sequence). The CDR3 runs to 13 residues. CDR3 sequence reads: CASSLEDSYEQYF. In DNA, the CDR3 is TGTGCCAGCAGTTTAGAAGACAGCTACGAGCAGTACTTC.

This clone came up a few times. The chain couples TRBV29-1 to TRBJ2-7; 7 nucleotides line up with TRBD1. Germline-derived CDR1 and CDR2 are SQVTM and ANQGSEA. This CDR3 spans 12 amino acids. Trimming cost V 7 bases and J 5 bases; bases outside gene matches: 8. CDR3 region: CSGLRQGHEQYF. Written as DNA, the CDR3 is TGCAGCGGCCTAAGACAGGGCCACGAGCAGTACTTC.

This clone was seen only a few times. Other nucleotide sequences in the sample specify the same CDR3. The chain links TRBV27 to TRBJ1-5, with D unclear. V gave up 2 bases and J gave up 0 bases, with 5 bases separating them. CDR1 MNHEY and CDR2 SMNVEV come from the germline V gene (reference sequence). CDR3 length: 14 residues. CDR3 loop: CASSLQGSNQPQHF. For the CDR3, the DNA is TGTGCCAGCAGTTTACAAGGTAGCAATCAGCCCCAGCATTTT.

The V and J genes are TRBV5-4 and TRBJ1-1; TRBD1 aligns across 7 bases. Trimming cost V 9 bases and J 8 bases; bases outside gene matches: 7. The length of the CDR3 is 11 residues. Germline CDR1 is SGHNT and CDR2 is YYREEE (reference sequence). The chain's CDR3 is CATRGGAEAFF. The DNA of the CDR3 is TGTGCCACCAGGGGGGGCGCGGAAGCTTTCTTT.

This clone has more than one count but fewer than ten. V is TRBV7-2 and J is TRBJ2-7; 7 bases line up with TRBD2. There are 15 residues in the CDR3. Germline trimming cut 5 bases from V and 3 bases from J; bases unmatched to any gene: 10. Germline V CDR1 and CDR2: SGHTA, FQGNSA. In nucleotides, the CDR3 is TGTGCCAGCAGCCGACACGGGGGGATAAACTACGAGCAGTACTTC. Its protein product is CASSRHGGINYEQYF.

This clone was observed a single time. The J gene is TRBJ1-2, the V gene TRBV15; the D is unclear. Trimming shortened V by 0 bases and J by 11 bases, and 10 bases separated the two germline ends. The CDR3 totals 12 residues. Germline-derived CDR1 and CDR2 are LNHNV and YYDKDF (reference sequence). CDR3 nucleotide sequence: TGTGCCACCAGCAGAGACGACATGATTTACACCTTC. Residues: CATSRDDMIYTF.

V is TRBV25-1 and J is TRBJ1-3, with D possibly being TRBD1 (5 bases). The germline V and J ends were trimmed by 5 bases and 10 bases, with 24 bases remaining between them. The germline CDR1 and CDR2 sequences are MGHDK and SYGVNS. The CDR3 is made up of 16 amino acids. CDR3 loop: CASSPLGGELETTIYF. The DNA for the CDR3 is TGTGCCAGCAGTCCCCTAGGAGGGGAACTGGAAACTACCATATATTTT.

There are a few counts of this clone. V and J are TRBV9 and TRBJ2-2; D unclear. Trimming cost V 2 bases and J 2 bases, with 16 bases left between them. The CDR3 is 17 residues long. CDR1 and CDR2 (germline): SGDLS, YYNGEE. The DNA of the CDR3 is TGTGCCAGCAGCGTTACGATAAGCGTGCCCAACACCGGGGAGCTGTTTTTT. Amino acids: CASSVTISVPNTGELFF.

V and J are TRBV27 and TRBJ2-1, with TRBD1 as a possible D gene (6 bases). Germline assignment: CDR1 MNHEY and CDR2 SMNVEV (reference sequence). The CDR3 consists of 14 residues. Trimming shortened V by 1 base and J by 9 bases, and 13 bases separated the two germline ends. DNA for the CDR3: TGTGCCAGCAGTTTATTGGGGGCCCGCGGTGAGCAGTTCTTC. Residues: CASSLLGARGEQFF.

This clone has just one count. The junction departs from the called germline gene at one end, perhaps through a read error. The chain uses TRBV2 and TRBJ2-7; 8 bases agree with TRBD1. The CDR3 loop spans 16 amino acids. In germline, CDR1 is SNHLY, CDR2 FYNNEI. DNA of the CDR3: TGTGCCAGCAGCGAAGACAGGGGCCTGAGCTCCTACGAGCAGTACTTC. The encoded protein is CASSEDRGLSSYEQYF.

This chain joins TRBV20-1 and TRBJ2-5, with D unclear. The J call may be incorrect, as the DNA end agrees better with TRBJ2-7. The CDR3 extends over 11 amino acids. Germline values: CDR1 DFQATT, CDR2 SNEGSKA (reference sequence). The CDR3 DNA reads TGCAGTGCGGTGGTGCGATCCGAGCAGTACTTC. Protein product: CSAVVRSEQYF.

This clone has more than one count but fewer than ten. V usage is TRBV27 and J usage is TRBJ1-1; perhaps TRBD1 as D (6 bases). CDR1 is MNHEY, CDR2 SMNVEV, per germline (reference sequence). The CDR3 is 12 residues long. V was trimmed by 8 bases and J by 0 bases, leaving 7 bases between them. For the CDR3, the DNA is TGTGCCAGCCGGACAGTGAACACTGAAGCTTTCTTT. This encodes CASRTVNTEAFF.